Given below is one TCR beta chain in context. This sample is part of a study of cytomegalovirus exposure and HLA in healthy donors. TCRdb's copy holds only in-frame clones and misses some; the assay was immunoSEQ multiplex PCR. The table has 300,000 to 450,000 clones, 86% seen once. Germline V CDR1 and CDR2: LNHNV, YYDKDF (reference sequence). Trimming removed 3 bases from V and 8 bases from J; junction bases left unmatched: 5. This CDR3 has 14 residues. The J gene is TRBJ1-4, the V gene TRBV15; TRBD1 agrees at 8 bases. Sequenced sample: PBMCs. The source of this sequence is a woman under 30 in good health and CMV-seronegative. The DNA for the CDR3 is TGTGCCACCAGCAGGGACAGGGTCGGGGAAAAACTGTTTTTT. Amino acid sequence: CATSRDRVGEKLFF.